The TCR beta chain described here comes from a study of human CD4 T cells and Enterobacteriaceae. V shed 8 bases and J shed 6 bases, with 17 bases lying between them. Germline CDR1 reads LNHDA; CDR2 reads SQIVND (reference sequence). The CDR3 extends over 14 amino acids. This clone appeared a single time. Different DNA sequences within this sample yield the same CDR3. The memory gate held CD4+ cells that were not CD45RA+CCR7+CD95- naive cells, over 98% pure. Ex vivo total memory CD4+ cells were sequenced at deep level. TCRdb's copy holds only in-frame clones and misses some; the assay was immunoSEQ multiplex PCR. The profile shows 25,000 to 30,000 clones, roughly 79% of them singletons.

The chain has TRBV19 and TRBJ1-5; possible D gene TRBD1, 6 bases. This TCR was sampled from a human donor in good health. The sequencing input was memory CD4+ T cells from blood. In nucleotides, the CDR3 is TGTGCCAGTTCCCAAGGGGGGGGGATTCAGCCCCAGCATTTT. Translation gives CASSQGGGIQPQHF. The full variable domain, its missing parts supplied by reference TRBV19 and TRBJ1-5, is DGGITQSPKYLFRKEGQNVTLSCEQNLNHDAMYWYRQDPGQGLRLIYYSQIVNDFQKGDIAEGYSVSREKKESFPLTVTSAQKNPTAFYLCASSQGGGIQPQHFGDGTRLSIL.